The rows below give T cell receptor beta chains drawn from one sample of a study of blood T cell repertoires in COVID-19. Libraries were prepared by immunoSEQ multiplex PCR; TCRdb keeps only in-frame clonotypes and omits some of them. The sample carries roughly 130,000 clones, 65% to 85% recorded once. What was sequenced was peripheral blood. All receptors derive from a woman aged 70-85 years with acute or convalescent COVID-19. CDR3s include the opening cysteine and the closing phenylalanine or tryptophan. A D gene is named only where the DNA matches it firmly. Only some rows state a clone size, as once, few, many or a class for expanded clones.

v_call	clone_size	d_call	j_call	cdr3_aa	cdr3_nt
TRBV6-2/TRBV6-3	-	-	TRBJ2-5	CASSSLRDTRDIQETQYF	TGTGCCAGCAGTTCCCTCCGGGACACCCGGGATATCCAAGAGACCCAGTACTTC
TRBV27	-	TRBD1	TRBJ1-1	CASSITTGVVGTEAFF	TGTGCCAGCAGTATAACAACAGGGGTTGTCGGCACTGAAGCTTTCTTT
TRBV19	-	TRBD2	TRBJ2-7	CASSIGGGYEQYF	TGTGCCAGTAGTATTGGGGGGGGTTACGAGCAGTACTTC
TRBV5-4	-	TRBD1	TRBJ1-2	CASNRQGANGYTF	TGTGCCAGCAACCGACAGGGGGCAAATGGCTACACCTTC
TRBV24-1	-	-	TRBJ2-1	CATSDRNEQFF	TGTGCCACCAGTGATCGGAATGAGCAGTTCTTC
TRBV18	-	-	TRBJ1-1	CASSPRQAEAFF	TGTGCCAGCTCACCGCGACAGGCTGAAGCTTTCTTT
TRBV15	-	TRBD2	TRBJ2-1	CATRNGLAGGNEQFF	TGTGCCACCAGGAACGGACTAGCGGGGGGGAATGAGCAGTTCTTC
TRBV19	-	-	TRBJ1-2	CASSPGRLSGYTF	TGTGCCAGTAGTCCCGGGAGGTTATCGGGCTACACCTTC
TRBV6-2/TRBV6-3	-	TRBD1	TRBJ2-7	CASSRGTGRYEQYF	TGTGCCAGCAGCCGTGGGACAGGGCGGTACGAGCAGTACTTC
TRBV3-1/TRBV3-2	-	TRBD1	TRBJ2-5	CASSPDRDQQETQYF	TGTGCCAGCAGCCCCGACAGGGACCAACAAGAGACCCAGTACTTC
TRBV6-5	-	-	TRBJ1-2	CASRTIQRNYGYTF	TGTGCCAGCAGGACGATTCAGAGGAACTATGGCTACACCTTC
TRBV30	-	-	TRBJ1-5	CAWSFRDRQPQHF	TGTGCCTGGAGTTTCAGGGATCGACAGCCCCAGCATTTT
TRBV29-1	-	TRBD1	TRBJ1-4	CSVGTGRNEKLFF	TGCAGCGTTGGGACAGGGAGAAATGAAAAACTGTTTTTT
TRBV12-3/TRBV12-4	-	-	TRBJ1-5	CASSRDNNQPQHF	TGTGCCAGCAGTCGGGACAACAATCAGCCCCAGCATTTT
TRBV5-1	-	-	TRBJ2-5	CASSLVGSQETQYF	TGCGCCAGCAGCTTGGTTGGTAGCCAAGAGACCCAGTACTTC
TRBV10-3	-	-	TRBJ2-5	CAISDWGVQETQYF	TGTGCCATCAGTGATTGGGGGGTCCAGGAGACCCAGTACTTC
TRBV15	-	TRBD1	TRBJ2-7	CRDRAITEQYF	TGTCGAGACAGGGCAATCACCGAGCAGTACTTC
TRBV29-1	-	-	TRBJ1-2	CSVDDLQGIAYGGYTF	TGCAGCGTTGACGACCTCCAGGGTATCGCCTATGGTGGCTACACCTTC
TRBV15	-	TRBD2	TRBJ2-5	CATSRMAGGRETQYF	TGTGCCACCAGCAGGATGGCGGGGGGTAGGGAGACCCAGTACTTC
TRBV7-2	-	-	TRBJ1-3	CASSQSGGKGNTIYF	TGTGCCAGCAGCCAGTCTGGAGGGAAAGGAAACACCATATATTTT
TRBV6-5	-	-	TRBJ2-1	CANQLTRQYNEQFF	TGTGCCAACCAATTAACGAGACAATACAATGAGCAGTTCTTC
TRBV27	-	-	TRBJ2-3	CASREGGTDTQYF	TGTGCCAGCAGGGAAGGAGGCACAGATACGCAGTATTTT
TRBV6-2/TRBV6-3	-	TRBD1	TRBJ1-1	CASSYSKYRQGEVDTEAFF	TGTGCCAGCAGTTACTCGAAATACCGACAGGGCGAGGTGGACACTGAAGCTTTCTTT
TRBV5-4	-	-	TRBJ2-1	CASSIGTSSYNEQFF	TGTGCCAGCAGCATAGGGACTTCCTCCTACAATGAGCAGTTCTTC
TRBV14	-	-	TRBJ1-1	CASSQERGWSTEAFF	TGTGCCAGCAGCCAAGAACGGGGTTGGAGCACTGAAGCTTTCTTT
TRBV10-3	-	TRBD1	TRBJ1-5	CASDTGDSNQPQHF	TGTGCCAGTGATACAGGGGATAGCAATCAGCCCCAGCATTTT
TRBV5-1	-	-	TRBJ1-1	CASSPGTGAYTEAFF	TGCGCCAGCAGTCCAGGTACAGGAGCTTACACTGAAGCTTTCTTT
TRBV4-3	-	-	TRBJ2-1	CASSHSSGQLTYEQFF	TGCGCCAGCAGCCACTCCAGCGGTCAATTGACATATGAGCAGTTCTTC
TRBV5-6	-	TRBD1	TRBJ1-5	CASSYGQGDQPQHF	TGTGCCAGCAGTTACGGACAGGGAGATCAGCCCCAGCATTTT
TRBV7-2	-	-	TRBJ1-2	CASSLHSQYDYTF	TGTGCCAGCAGCTTACACAGCCAATATGACTACACCTTC
TRBV7-9	-	-	TRBJ1-5	CASSPTGTGPQHF	TGTGCCAGCAGCCCTACAGGCACAGGGCCCCAGCATTTT
TRBV30	-	TRBD1	TRBJ1-6	CAWSKGQGILSPLHF	TGTGCCTGGAGCAAGGGACAGGGCATTCTTTCACCCCTCCACTTT
TRBV7-2	-	-	TRBJ2-7	CASSLGTGISSYEQYF	TGTGCCAGCAGCTTAGGGACCGGGATCAGCTCCTACGAGCAGTACTTC
TRBV2	once	-	TRBJ1-2	CASGGARLYGYTF	TGCGCCAGTGGGGGCGCCAGGCTCTATGGCTACACCTTC
TRBV5-5	once	TRBD1	TRBJ1-4	CASSETGHNEKLFF	TGTGCCAGCAGCGAGACAGGGCATAATGAAAAACTGTTTTTT
TRBV4-1	once	-	TRBJ2-5	CASSQGSQETQYF	TGCGCCAGCAGCCAAGGGAGCCAAGAGACCCAGTACTTC
TRBV3-1/TRBV3-2	few	-	TRBJ1-2	CASSPGTIANYGYTF	TGTGCCAGCAGCCCAGGCACCATAGCTAACTATGGCTACACCTTC
TRBV4-1	-	-	TRBJ1-2	CASSQQQRGLYGYTF	TGCGCCAGCAGCCAACAGCAAAGGGGTCTTTATGGCTACACCTTC
TRBV24-1	-	-	TRBJ1-2	CATSDSRDGYTF	TGTGCCACCAGTGATAGCAGGGATGGCTACACCTTC
TRBV30	-	-	TRBJ1-2	CASGLRGRNYGYTF	TGTGCCTCGGGTTTGCGGGGGAGGAACTATGGCTACACCTTC